This TCR beta chain derives from a study of shared clonotypes between healthy human individuals. Findings and limits, study-wide: Sampling covered blood only; tissue repertoires likely differ. The diversity represented, both genetic and in exposure history, was limited by few donors. An effect of sequencing depth on clonotype sharing among donors was expected.

This clone has only one observation. The target antigen is unknown. An even split of each subset's genomic DNA across several immunoSEQ plates was performed. Libraries were prepared by immunoSEQ multiplex PCR; TCRdb keeps only in-frame clonotypes and omits some of them. The repertoire has some 490,000 clones, 65% to 85% of them found once; the top ten carry roughly 12%. The germline V gene has CDR1 SGHVT and CDR2 SQSDAQ. CDR3 size: 18 residues. Trimming left V 1 base short and J 0 bases short, with 19 bases between. The clonotype originates from a woman in her 40s in good health. Some clones in this sample may be carry-over from other donors' samples. V gene TRBV7-4 combines with J gene TRBJ2-7, with a weak D call TRBD2 (5 bases). Sequencing was done on a sample of PBMCs. The CDR3 nucleotides read TGTGCCAGCAGCTTAGGGGAGTTCTTCAGAAGGAGCTCCTACGAGCAGTACTTC. It codes for CASSLGEFFRRSSYEQYF.